One sample yielded the 11 T cell receptor beta chains listed below, sequenced in a study of OX40 agonist ivuxolimab in advanced cancers. Libraries were built with the immunoSEQ multiplex PCR assay. TCRdb mirrors the immuneACCESS table, restricted to in-frame sequences. Some clones are absent from its copies; in checked studies, under half trace to an unresolved V gene, and the reason for the others is unknown. For this sample there are approximately 35,000 clones; about four fifths appear just once. The top ten clonotypes cover approximately 20% of the sample. The sample was CD4+ or CD8+ T cells sorted from blood, taken in a trial of the OX40 agonist ivuxolimab. These receptors all stem from an adult with an advanced solid tumor such as melanoma, head and neck, liver or kidney cancer.

This clone has more than one count but fewer than ten. The chain carries TRBV10-3 and TRBJ2-1; TRBD2 matches 8 bases. V dropped 4 bases and J dropped 7; count of bases not matched to a gene: 9. Germline V gene data show CDR1 as ENHRY and CDR2 as SYGVKD. The CDR3 covers 15 residues. DNA for the CDR3: TGTGCCATCAGTGCGTTGCGGGGGGCCCTGAATGAGCAGTTCTTC. Its protein is CAISALRGALNEQFF.

The chain is built from TRBV5-4 and TRBJ2-2; 9 nucleotides align to TRBD2. With 7 bases clipped from V and 2 bases from J, the junction kept 15 bases outside the gene matches. The CDR3 has 18 amino acids. Germline V gene lookup returns CDR1 SGHNT and CDR2 YYREEE (reference sequence). CDR3 in DNA: TGTGCCAGCGGGACTGAAGTTAGCGGGGGACCTAACACCGGGGAGCTGTTTTTT. Translating gives CASGTEVSGGPNTGELFF.

The rearrangement links TRBV5-1 to TRBJ2-5; maybe TRBD2 (5 bases). The V gene lost 4 bases and the J gene lost 5 bases, with 9 bases spanning the gap. CDR3 length: 12 residues. Germline lookup yields CDR1 SGHRS and CDR2 YFSETQ. The CDR3 spells CASSRPGETQYF. In DNA, the CDR3 is TGCGCCAGCAGCCGCCCGGGGGAGACCCAGTACTTC.

V and J are TRBV13 and TRBJ2-7, with D maybe TRBD2 (7 bases). From germline, CDR1 is PRHDT and CDR2 FYEKMQ (reference sequence). Trimming left V 2 bases short and J 3 bases short, with 14 bases between. The CDR3 covers 15 residues. The chain's CDR3 is CASSLYWEGDYEQYF. The CDR3 DNA reads as TGTGCCAGCAGCTTATACTGGGAGGGGGACTACGAGCAGTACTTC.

The V and J genes are TRBV7-9 and TRBJ1-2; no firm D call. Trimming cost V 1 base and J 8 bases, with 11 bases left between them. The CDR3 extends over 13 amino acids. Germline V gene sequence: CDR1 SEHNR, CDR2 FQNEAQ (reference sequence). In DNA, the CDR3 is TGTGCCAGCAGCTTAGAACAGTTCCTCGGCTACACCTTC. Protein sequence: CASSLEQFLGYTF.

This clone was counted a single time. The V gene is TRBV30, the J gene TRBJ1-2; 11 nucleotides line up with TRBD1. V was pared by 2 bases and J by 5 bases, with 10 bases of the junction left unmatched. This CDR3 contains 16 residues. Germline V gives CDR1 GTSNPN, CDR2 SVGIG (reference sequence). The CDR3 coding sequence is TGTGCCTGGAGTCAGACGGGACAGGGGGAAATTTATGGCTACACCTTC. Translated: CAWSQTGQGEIYGYTF. The full variable domain, its missing parts supplied by reference TRBV30 and TRBJ1-2, is SQTIHQWPATLVQPVGSPLSLECTVEGTSNPNLYWYRQAAGRGLQLLFYSVGIGQISSEVPQNLSASRPQDRQFILSSKKLLLSDSGFYLCAWSQTGQGEIYGYTFGSGTRLTVV.

V gene TRBV21-1 combines with J gene TRBJ2-1; the table's D call of TRBD2 was not tested on the DNA. TRBV21-1 is reported as a pseudogene. The CDR3 runs 15 residues. This chain's CDR3 is CASSKEKTSGGREFF. In DNA form, the CDR3 reads TGTGCCAGCAGCAAAGAGAAGACTAGCGGGGGGAGGGAGTTCTTC.

The V call is TRBV6-1, the J call TRBJ2-1; D gene uncertain. The length of the CDR3 is 12 residues. Per the germline V gene, CDR1 is MNHNS and CDR2 is SASEGT. Trimming removed 4 bases from V and 7 bases from J, with 8 bases in between. DNA for the CDR3: TGTGCCAGCAGTGCCTTTGGGAATGAGCAGTTCTTC. The encoded protein is CASSAFGNEQFF.

The J gene is TRBJ2-7, the V gene TRBV7-9; D not resolved. The CDR3 is 14 amino acids. The V gene lost 4 bases and the J gene lost 1 base, with 11 bases spanning the gap. Germline assignment: CDR1 SEHNR and CDR2 FQNEAQ (reference sequence). The CDR3 bases are TGTGCCAGCAGCTACGGCCCTACTTCCTACGAGCAGTACTTC. Protein product: CASSYGPTSYEQYF.

This chain uses TRBV7-6 with TRBJ2-7; TRBD2 might be the D (5 bases). Germline CDR1 reads SGHVS; CDR2 reads FNYEAQ. The CDR3 totals 16 residues. The V gene lost 0 bases and the J gene lost 3 bases, with 15 bases spanning the gap. CDR3 amino acids: CASSLAGTGFGYEQYF. The CDR3 DNA reads as TGTGCCAGCAGCTTAGCGGGCACGGGATTCGGCTACGAGCAGTACTTC. Drawing the rest from reference TRBV7-6 and TRBJ2-7, the complete variable domain is GAGVSQSPRYKVTKRGQDVALRCDPISGHVSLYWYRQALGQGPEFLTYFNYEAQQDKSGLPNDRFSAERPEGSISTLTIQRTEQRDSAMYRCASSLAGTGFGYEQYFGPGTRLTVT.

The chain recombines TRBV6-1 with TRBJ1-1, with D tentatively TRBD1 (5 bases). The CDR3 extends over 16 amino acids. V lost 2 bases, J lost 2 bases, and 15 bases lay in between. CDR1 and CDR2 from the germline V gene are MNHNS and SASEGT. CDR3: CASSERQGRINTEAFF. The CDR3 region has the DNA TGTGCCAGCAGTGAACGGCAGGGTAGAATCAACACTGAAGCTTTCTTT.